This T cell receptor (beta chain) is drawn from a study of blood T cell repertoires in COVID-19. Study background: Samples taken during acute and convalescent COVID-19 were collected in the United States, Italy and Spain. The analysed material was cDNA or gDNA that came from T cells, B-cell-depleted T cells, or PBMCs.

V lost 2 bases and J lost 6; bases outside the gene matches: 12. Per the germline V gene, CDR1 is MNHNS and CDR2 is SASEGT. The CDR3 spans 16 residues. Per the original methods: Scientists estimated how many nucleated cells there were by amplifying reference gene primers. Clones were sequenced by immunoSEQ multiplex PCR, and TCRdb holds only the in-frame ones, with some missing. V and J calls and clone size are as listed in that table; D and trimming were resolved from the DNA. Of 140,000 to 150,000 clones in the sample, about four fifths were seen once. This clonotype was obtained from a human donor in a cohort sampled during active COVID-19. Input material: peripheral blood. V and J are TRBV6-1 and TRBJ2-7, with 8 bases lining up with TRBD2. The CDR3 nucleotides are TGTGCCAGCAGTGAATATAGCGGGACCCGTTCGGGCGAGCAGTACGTC. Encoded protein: CASSEYSGTRSGEQYV.